This T cell receptor beta chain originates from a study of CD4+ T cells in melanoma. Study-wide findings and caveats: In melanoma, neoantigen-specific CD4+ T cells reportedly differed in differentiation state. A reported correlation linked neoantigen-specific CD4+ T cells to CD8+, macrophage and B cell function.

Comment on this clone: Its cognate antigen is unknown.

After removal of 5 bases from V and 5 bases from J, the junction contained 6 bases not matched to a gene. Germline V gives CDR1 PRHDT, CDR2 FYEKMQ (reference sequence). This CDR3 is built from 13 residues. Libraries were prepared by immunoSEQ multiplex PCR; TCRdb keeps only in-frame clonotypes and omits some of them. Altogether some 19,000 clones are present, about 77% being singletons, with the ten largest covering more than 7.5%. The sequence derives from a human donor with melanoma. The gene calls are TRBV13 and TRBJ2-7, with 7 positions matching TRBD1. The CDR3 loop reads CASSRTGVHEQYF. In nucleotides, the CDR3 is TGTGCCAGCAGCCGCACAGGGGTTCACGAGCAGTACTTC.